The clone carrying this T cell receptor beta chain was detected many times. Its antigen is undetermined. At one end the junction does not follow the germline gene, possibly because of a read error. The data were taken from a study of response to subunit inactivated influenza vaccine. Study-level points and caveats: Each seasonal influenza vaccination, the authors suggested, recruits few new T cells.

The CDR3 covers 14 residues. One entry per CDR3 protein results from TCRdb running MiXCR on the RT-PCR reads. The repertoire includes around 500,000 distinct CDR3 sequences, approximately 9.9% of them detected once, and less than 15% sits in the top ten. The source of this sequence is a man aged 50 to 60 who received an inactivated influenza vaccine. The gene calls are TRBV12-3 or TRBV12-4 and TRBJ1-2, with 9 bases that match TRBD1. The specimen was PBMCs from blood, collected 35 to 45 days after vaccination. The CDR3 DNA sequence: TGCGCCAGCAGTCCAGGACAGGGGAACTATGGCTACACCTTC. Translated: CASSPGQGNYGYTF.